Following are 17 T cell receptor beta chains from one sample sequenced in a study of blood T cell repertoires in COVID-19. Measured with immunoSEQ multiplex PCR; TCRdb has only the in-frame clones, and not every one. Found here are more than 110,000 clones, roughly 85% of them singletons; the top ten hold roughly 2.9%. The sample taken for sequencing was peripheral blood. The origin of the receptors is a man in his fifties with acute or convalescent COVID-19.

This chain joins TRBV4-2 and TRBJ2-3; 14 bases are a match to TRBD2. Germline CDR1 and CDR2: LGHNA and YNFKEQ. With V trimmed by 1 base and J by 5 bases, 11 bases remained unmatched. This CDR3 has 19 residues. The CDR3 DNA reads as TGTGCCAGCAGCCAAGTGCCGGGAGGACTAGCGGGAGGTATAGATACGCAGTATTTT. This gives the protein CASSQVPGGLAGGIDTQYF.

This clone came up once. This sequence joins TRBV7-8 and TRBJ1-5; no clear D. Between the trimmed V and J ends, which lost 5 bases and 4 bases, there was a span of 18 bases. The CDR3 has 16 amino acids. Per germline, CDR1 SGHVS and CDR2 FQNEAQ. This CDR3 is CASSLRTRLANQPQHF. The CDR3 DNA reads as TGTGCCAGCAGCCTGAGGACCAGGCTAGCGAATCAGCCCCAGCATTTT.

This sequence joins TRBV3-1 (or the pseudogene TRBV3-2) and TRBJ1-6; possibly TRBD1 for D (6 bases). Per the germline V gene, CDR1 is LGHDT and CDR2 is YNNKEL (reference sequence). There are 14 residues in the CDR3. V gave up 5 bases and J gave up 6 bases, with 11 bases separating them. CDR3 amino acids: CASSVTQGNSPLHF. In nucleotides, the CDR3 is TGTGCCAGCAGCGTGACACAGGGTAATTCACCCCTCCACTTT.

Note on this clone: This CDR3 is also generated by other DNA sequences in the sample. V gene TRBV7-9 combines with J gene TRBJ1-5; D not resolved. V was pared by 5 bases and J by 4 bases, with 6 bases between. Germline V CDR1 and CDR2: SEHNR, FQNEAQ (reference sequence). CDR3 size: 12 residues. CDR3 nucleotides: TGTGCCAGCAGCCTGCTAAATCAGCCCCAGCATTTT. This gives the protein CASSLLNQPQHF.

V gene TRBV14 combines with J gene TRBJ2-3; 8 positions match TRBD1. The CDR3 consists of 14 residues. Germline CDR1 and CDR2: SGHDN and FVKESK. J lost 3 bases, V lost 6 bases, and 5 bases had no gene match. The CDR3 is CASRRTGFTDTQYF. DNA for the CDR3: TGTGCCAGCAGAAGGACAGGGTTTACAGATACGCAGTATTTT.

The rearrangement uses TRBV10-2 and TRBJ2-3; a weak D match, TRBD2 (5 bases). CDR3 length: 16 amino acids. V was cut by 4 bases and J by 4 bases, with 18 bases left in between. CDR1 and CDR2 (germline): WSHSY, SAAADI. This CDR3 is CASSGGSLGKADTQYF. CDR3 sequence (DNA): TGCGCCAGCAGTGGAGGGAGCCTGGGGAAAGCAGATACGCAGTATTTT.

The chain uses TRBV4-1 and TRBJ1-4; 11 bases are shared with TRBD1. Germline V CDR1 and CDR2: MGHRA, YSYEKL. V lost 4 bases and J lost 0; bases outside the gene matches: 13. The CDR3 has 20 amino acids. The CDR3 protein is CASSLGQGAFGKATNEKLFF. The DNA of the CDR3 is TGCGCCAGCAGCCTAGGACAGGGGGCTTTTGGAAAGGCAACTAATGAAAAACTGTTTTTT.

The chain links TRBV28 to TRBJ2-5; 11 positions match TRBD1. With V trimmed by 5 bases and J by 4 bases, 6 bases remained unmatched. Germline V gives CDR1 MDHEN, CDR2 SYDVKM. The CDR3 is 15 residues long. The chain's CDR3 is CASSRPGTGGETQYF. The CDR3 DNA reads TGTGCCAGCAGTCGCCCCGGGACAGGGGGAGAGACCCAGTACTTC.

J is TRBJ1-4 and V is TRBV7-9; a possible D gene is TRBD1 (5 bases). CDR1 and CDR2 from the germline V gene are SEHNR and FQNEAQ (reference sequence). Trimming took 1 base from V and 3 from J, leaving 12 bases between them. The CDR3 sequence is 16 residues long. This chain's CDR3 is CASSLGGAGPNEKLFF. In DNA form, the CDR3 reads TGTGCCAGCAGCTTAGGTGGCGCGGGACCTAATGAAAAACTGTTTTTT.

This chain links TRBV18 with TRBJ1-2; D remains unclear. This CDR3 comprises 15 residues. Per the germline V gene, CDR1 is KGHSH and CDR2 is LQKENI. Trimming removed 2 bases at V and 4 bases at J, with 14 bases between. CDR3 loop: CASSPDRTEGYGYTF. In DNA form, the CDR3 reads TGTGCCAGCTCACCAGATAGAACAGAAGGCTATGGCTACACCTTC.

The rearrangement links TRBV4-1 to TRBJ1-5; D might be TRBD1 (6 bases). CDR3 length equals 16 residues. V was trimmed by 0 bases and J by 6 bases, leaving 15 bases between them. Germline assignment: CDR1 MGHRA and CDR2 YSYEKL. CDR3 DNA: TGCGCCAGCAGCCAAGAAAAGGGGGGGATTCGTCAGCCCCAGCATTTT. It encodes CASSQEKGGIRQPQHF.

The chain recombines TRBV2 with TRBJ2-1; possible D gene TRBD2, 5 bases. This CDR3 contains 13 residues. V was pared by 5 bases and J by 8 bases, with 13 bases between. Germline assignment: CDR1 SNHLY and CDR2 FYNNEI. The CDR3, as DNA: TGTGCCAGCAGTCAAACTAGTGAACATGAGCAGTTCTTC. It specifies CASSQTSEHEQFF.

The chain carries TRBV18 and TRBJ2-7, with TRBD1 identical over 9 bases. The CDR3 sequence is 14 residues long. Looked up from germline, CDR1 is KGHSH and CDR2 is LQKENI. With V trimmed by 4 bases and J by 4 bases, 5 bases remained unmatched. The chain's CDR3 is CASSQGTGKYEQYF. The CDR3 DNA is TGTGCCAGCTCACAGGGGACAGGGAAGTACGAGCAGTACTTC.

The V call is TRBV27, the J call TRBJ2-7, with TRBD2 matching over 13 bases. The CDR3 sequence is 20 residues long. The J segment lost 1 base and the V segment lost 4 bases, leaving 16 bases of the junction unmatched. The germline V gene encodes CDR1 MNHEY and CDR2 SMNVEV (reference sequence). CDR3 DNA: TGTGCCAGCAGTTCAAATATTTTTACTGGGACTAGCGGGGTTTCCTACGAGCAGTACTTC. This translates into CASSSNIFTGTSGVSYEQYF.

The chain recombines TRBV12-5 with TRBJ2-4; a possible D gene is TRBD1 (6 bases). Per the germline V gene, CDR1 is LGHNT and CDR2 is FRNRAP. The CDR3 contains 12 residues. Trimming stripped 3 bases from V and 8 bases from J, with 8 bases between. CDR3 nucleotides: TGTGCTAGTGGTTTACGGACAGACATTCAGTACTTC. Protein product: CASGLRTDIQYF.

V and J are TRBV18 and TRBJ1-1; D ambiguous. Trimming took 3 bases from V and 3 from J, leaving 17 bases between them. The CDR3 length is 16 residues. Germline CDR1 KGHSH, CDR2 LQKENI. The CDR3: CASSPRGSLKDTEAFF. CDR3 bases: TGTGCCAGCTCACCCCGAGGGAGCTTGAAGGACACTGAAGCTTTCTTT.

The J gene is TRBJ2-7, the V gene TRBV7-3; tentatively, D is TRBD2 (5 bases). The CDR3 runs 13 residues. Trimming cost V 3 bases and J 4 bases, with 10 bases left between them. CDR1 is SGHTA, CDR2 FQGTGA, per germline. The CDR3 loop is CASSFRGPYEQYF. In DNA, the CDR3 is TGTGCCAGCAGCTTTCGAGGGCCTTACGAGCAGTACTTC.